This T cell receptor (beta chain) was retrieved from a study of T cell responses to AZD1222 COVID-19 vaccine. Notes on this clone: As yet, its antigen is unknown.

Profiled with immunoSEQ multiplex PCR; TCRdb holds only in-frame clones, not every one. The sample includes some 80,000 clones, around 90% of them seen just once. General observations from the study: Repertoire sampling happened only post peak T cell response.

V lost 1 base and J 0 bases, leaving 9 bases between the germline ends. Germline CDR1 SGHVS, CDR2 FNYEAQ. The CDR3 has 16 residues. The clonotype originates from an adult in good health. This sample comprised peripheral blood, obtained on day 0 of MenACWY control vaccination. The chain recombines TRBV7-6 with TRBJ1-4; the D is unclear. CDR3 nucleotide sequence: TGTGCCAGCAGCTTAGGGCCAGCTCCAACTAATGAAAAACTGTTTTTT. This translates into CASSLGPAPTNEKLFF.